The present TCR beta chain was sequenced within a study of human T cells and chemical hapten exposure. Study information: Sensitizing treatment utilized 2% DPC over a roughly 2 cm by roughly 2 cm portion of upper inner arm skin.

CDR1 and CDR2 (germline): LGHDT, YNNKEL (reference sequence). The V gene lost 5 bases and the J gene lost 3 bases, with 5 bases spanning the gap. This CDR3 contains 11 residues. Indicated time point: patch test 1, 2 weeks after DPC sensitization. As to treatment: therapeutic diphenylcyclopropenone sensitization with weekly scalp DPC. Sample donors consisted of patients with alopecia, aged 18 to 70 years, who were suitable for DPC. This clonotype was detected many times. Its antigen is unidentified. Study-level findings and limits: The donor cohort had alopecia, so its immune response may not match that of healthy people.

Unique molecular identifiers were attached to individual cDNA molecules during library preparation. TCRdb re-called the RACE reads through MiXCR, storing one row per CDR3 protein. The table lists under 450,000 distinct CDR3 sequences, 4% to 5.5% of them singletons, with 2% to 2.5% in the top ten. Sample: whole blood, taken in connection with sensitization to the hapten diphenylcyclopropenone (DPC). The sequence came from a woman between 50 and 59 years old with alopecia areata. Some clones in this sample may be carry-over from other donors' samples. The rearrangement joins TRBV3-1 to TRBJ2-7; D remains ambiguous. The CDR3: CASSNDYEQYF. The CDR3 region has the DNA TGTGCCAGCAGCAATGACTACGAGCAGTACTTC.